This T cell receptor beta chain was documented in a study of spatial heterogeneity in lung cancer. Turning to the study itself: Sequences of the beta chain were consistently detected in greater numbers than alpha-chain sequences.

Time point of the sample: sample taken at primary tumor resection. Extraction of whole RNA from tumor, nontumor lung or frozen PBMC preceded unsorted sequencing. The 60 to 90 donors had untreated early-stage non-small cell lung cancer. Unique molecular identifiers, one per molecule, were present on every TCR cDNA molecule. TCRdb ran MiXCR on the 5' RACE reads and lists one entry per CDR3 protein. The sample has about 53,000 distinct CDR3 sequences, roughly 7.5% seen once. This CDR3 is built from 15 residues. Germline CDR1 and CDR2: SQVTM and ANQGSEA. Deletions cut 7 bases from V and 2 bases from J, with 19 bases between. This clonotype came up many times.

This rearrangement joins TRBV29-1 to TRBJ2-3; TRBD1 might be the D (6 bases). The sequenced sample was PBMCs, obtained at surgery. The receptor comes from a female donor with early-stage non-small cell lung cancer. The CDR3 is CSGVEGQIYTDTQYF. Written as DNA, the CDR3 is TGCAGCGGCGTGGAAGGACAGATCTACACAGATACGCAGTATTTT.